The source of this T cell receptor (beta chain) is a study of T cells in Graves' hyperthyroidism and ophthalmopathy. V was clipped by 5 bases and J by 3 bases, with 11 bases between them. In germline, CDR1 is SGHTA, CDR2 FQGTGA. The length of the CDR3 is 14 residues. Exclusion of a patient resulted from uncontrolled infection, other autoimmune disease, pregnancy or lactation. Orbital computed tomography and thyroid ultrasound, together with serum TRAb and thyroxine and clinical symptoms, were used for diagnoses. Amplified TCR beta CDR3 regions came from RNA transcripts. The primer set for the first-round RT-PCR of the TCR CDR3 was HTBI. Each CDR3 protein is one row after TCRdb ran MiXCR on the multiplex PCR reads. Of about 400,000 distinct CDR3 sequences in the sample, about 15% were seen once. This clonotype appeared many times.

Input material: blood. The source of this sequence is a woman younger than 35 with Graves' hyperthyroidism that later progressed to Graves' ophthalmopathy. The V gene is TRBV7-3, the J gene TRBJ1-5; D unresolved. The CDR3: CASSPDGNNQPQHF. The CDR3 nucleotides read TGTGCCAGCAGCCCAGACGGTAACAATCAGCCCCAGCATTTT.